The 14 T cell receptor beta chains below all came from one sample that was sequenced in a study of T cell responses to AZD1222 COVID-19 vaccine. Profiled with immunoSEQ multiplex PCR; TCRdb holds only in-frame clones, not every one. Altogether about 220,000 clones are present, just over 90% being singletons, with the ten largest covering 1%. The sample here was peripheral blood, taken on day 0 of MenACWY control vaccination. The receptors were gathered from an adult in good health.

V is TRBV5-1 and J is TRBJ2-3; D is ambiguous. CDR3 length: 13 amino acids. Germline values: CDR1 SGHRS, CDR2 YFSETQ. V gave up 0 bases and J gave up 5 bases, with 7 bases separating them. The CDR3 here is CASSLAVQDTQYF. The CDR3 nucleotides read TGCGCCAGCAGCTTGGCCGTACAAGATACGCAGTATTTT.

The chain combines TRBV5-1 with TRBJ1-6; maybe TRBD1 (5 bases). Germline V lookup: CDR1 SGHRS, CDR2 YFSETQ. Trimming took 2 bases from V and 0 from J, leaving 15 bases between them. The CDR3 extends over 18 amino acids. The CDR3 sequence: CASSFSGGASSYNSPLHF. DNA of the CDR3: TGCGCCAGCAGCTTCTCTGGGGGTGCAAGCTCCTATAATTCACCCCTCCACTTT.

V is TRBV11-2 and J is TRBJ1-1; D unclear. The CDR3 sequence is 15 residues long. The V gene's germline CDR1 is SGHAT and CDR2 FQNNGV. Trimming left V 4 bases short and J 1 base short, with 13 bases between. CDR3 sequence: CASSSAASWNTEAFF. For the CDR3, the DNA is TGTGCCAGCAGCTCCGCCGCTAGTTGGAACACTGAAGCTTTCTTT.

The genes are TRBV29-1 and TRBJ2-2; 10 nucleotides match TRBD1. Unmatched junction bases numbered 6, after V lost 7 bases and J lost 4 bases. The length of the CDR3 is 14 residues. Germline-derived CDR1 and CDR2 are SQVTM and ANQGSEA. The CDR3 bases are TGCAGCGGCCGGACAGGGGGAATCACCGGGGAGCTGTTTTTT. This encodes CSGRTGGITGELFF.

J is TRBJ1-4 and V is TRBV19; TRBD1 might be the D (5 bases). The germline gives CDR1 LNHDA, CDR2 SQIVND (reference sequence). V was trimmed by 5 bases and J by 1 base, leaving 11 bases between them. The CDR3 has 15 amino acids. CDR3 nucleotides: TGTGCCAGTAGTTCCCGGACACGAACTAATGAAAAACTGTTTTTT. Protein product: CASSSRTRTNEKLFF.

This clone was observed a few times. The chain uses TRBV19 and TRBJ1-5; D unclear. The V gene's germline CDR1 is LNHDA and CDR2 SQIVND (reference sequence). V was clipped by 5 bases and J by 5 bases, with 7 bases between them. The CDR3 runs 12 residues. The CDR3: CASSYLDQPQHF. CDR3 bases: TGTGCCAGTAGTTATTTGGATCAGCCCCAGCATTTT. The whole variable domain, filled in from reference TRBV19 and TRBJ1-5, reads DGGITQSPKYLFRKEGQNVTLSCEQNLNHDAMYWYRQDPGQGLRLIYYSQIVNDFQKGDIAEGYSVSREKKESFPLTVTSAQKNPTAFYLCASSYLDQPQHFGDGTRLSIL.

The chain employs TRBV19 and TRBJ2-7; the D gene is possibly TRBD2 (6 bases). Trimming removed 4 bases from V and 3 bases from J, with 10 bases in between. The length of the CDR3 is 13 residues. The germline CDR1 and CDR2 sequences are LNHDA and SQIVND (reference sequence). DNA of the CDR3: TGTGCCAGTAGTAGTCTCGGGAGCTACGAGCAGTACTTC. This translates into CASSSLGSYEQYF. Using reference TRBV19 and TRBJ2-7 for the parts outside the CDR3, the full variable domain is DGGITQSPKYLFRKEGQNVTLSCEQNLNHDAMYWYRQDPGQGLRLIYYSQIVNDFQKGDIAEGYSVSREKKESFPLTVTSAQKNPTAFYLCASSSLGSYEQYFGPGTRLTVT.

The V and J genes are TRBV30 and TRBJ1-6; 8 bases are shared with TRBD1. Unmatched junction bases numbered 7, after V lost 1 base and J lost 11 bases. The germline V gene has CDR1 GTSNPN and CDR2 SVGIG (reference sequence). The CDR3 has 14 amino acids. CDR3: CAWSARTGSPPLHF. The CDR3 region has the DNA TGTGCCTGGAGTGCGCGGACAGGGAGCCCACCCCTCCACTTT.

The chain combines TRBV18 with TRBJ2-1; D is ambiguous. The CDR3 loop spans 13 amino acids. Germline V gene sequence: CDR1 KGHSH, CDR2 LQKENI. V was cut by 3 bases and J by 6 bases, with 9 bases left in between. CDR3 region: CASSPTRSNEQFF. As DNA, the CDR3 is TGTGCCAGCTCACCCACCCGGTCCAATGAGCAGTTCTTC.

V and J are TRBV18 and TRBJ2-5, with D perhaps matching TRBD1 or TRBD2 (5 bases each). CDR1 and CDR2 (germline): KGHSH, LQKENI. Trimming left V 3 bases short and J 0 bases short, with 17 bases between. This CDR3 comprises 17 residues. The CDR3 region is CASSPPGRVGDQETQYF. CDR3 coding DNA: TGTGCCAGCTCACCCCCCGGACGGGTGGGGGACCAAGAGACCCAGTACTTC.

The chain carries TRBV18 and TRBJ1-1; D remains unclear. V lost 5 bases, J lost 3 bases, and 10 bases lay in between. This CDR3 is built from 13 residues. CDR1 is KGHSH and CDR2 is LQKENI in the germline V gene. The CDR3 nucleotides are TGTGCCAGCTCAACCCGGGAAGACACTGAAGCTTTCTTT. Protein product: CASSTREDTEAFF. Full variable domain (missing parts from reference TRBV18 and TRBJ1-1): NAGVMQNPRHLVRRRGQEARLRCSPMKGHSHVYWYRQLPEEGLKFMVYLQKENIIDESGMPKERFSAEFPKEGPSILRIQQVVRGDSAAYFCASSTREDTEAFFGQGTRLTVV.

The V gene is TRBV5-4, the J gene TRBJ2-3, with 8 bases identical to TRBD2. The CDR3 has 15 residues. Germline lookup yields CDR1 SGHNT and CDR2 YYREEE (reference sequence). Trimming at V came to 0 bases and at J to 1 base, leaving 1 base not matched to a gene. CDR3 in DNA: TGTGCCAGCAGCTTGGGTAGCGGGGGCACAGATACGCAGTATTTT. Amino acid sequence: CASSLGSGGTDTQYF.

This clone has a handful of counts. The chain is built from TRBV4-2 and TRBJ2-7, with D perhaps TRBD1 (6 bases). Per germline, CDR1 LGHNA and CDR2 YNFKEQ. V dropped 3 bases and J dropped 5 bases, with 23 bases sitting between them. This CDR3 has 17 residues. The CDR3 DNA reads as TGTGCCAGCAGCCATGACCTCATAGGGACAAGGAGGAACGAGCAGTACTTC. Translating it yields CASSHDLIGTRRNEQYF.

The gene calls are TRBV18 and TRBJ1-1, with no clear D. Germline V CDR1 and CDR2: KGHSH, LQKENI. The CDR3 consists of 13 residues. The V end was cut by 6 bases, the J end by 3 bases, with 11 bases between. This CDR3 is CASSFPADTEAFF. CDR3 bases: TGTGCCAGCTCCTTCCCTGCGGACACTGAAGCTTTCTTT.